Following are 23 T cell receptor beta chains from one sample sequenced in a study of blood T cell repertoires in COVID-19. Produced via immunoSEQ multiplex PCR; TCRdb's table is partial and in-frame only. The sample includes more than 250,000 clones, roughly 85% of them seen just once. Sequenced input: peripheral blood. The receptors derive from a man aged 60 to 75 who had recovered from COVID-19.

The CDR3 is CASSFYDLGQGWNEQFF. Written as DNA, the CDR3 is TGTGCCAGCAGTTTTTACGACTTGGGACAGGGATGGAATGAGCAGTTCTTC. The chain couples TRBV27 to TRBJ2-1, with 9 bases fitting TRBD1. Germline values: CDR1 MNHEY, CDR2 SMNVEV (reference sequence). The CDR3 sequence is 17 residues long. With 3 bases clipped from V and 7 bases from J, the junction kept 13 bases outside the gene matches.

The rearrangement joins TRBV5-6 to TRBJ1-2; weak D call: TRBD1 (5 bases). The germline V gene encodes CDR1 SGHDT and CDR2 YYEEEE. The CDR3 has 18 amino acids. The ends were cut back, 4 bases at V and 0 bases at J, with 22 bases in the middle. The CDR3 reads CASSPLRAQSPPNYGYTF. CDR3 sequence (DNA): TGTGCCAGCAGCCCACTCAGGGCCCAGTCCCCACCTAACTATGGCTACACCTTC.

This clone has a handful of counts. This chain links TRBV18 with TRBJ1-1; weak D call: TRBD1 (6 bases). The CDR3 runs to 15 residues. V lost 4 bases and J lost 1, with 13 bases in between. CDR1 and CDR2 (germline): KGHSH, LQKENI. The CDR3 reads CASSLGTLGNTEAFF. The CDR3 DNA sequence: TGTGCCAGCTCACTCGGGACATTGGGGAACACTGAAGCTTTCTTT.

Remarks on this clone: The identical CDR3 is also encoded by other nucleotide sequences in the sample. The chain couples TRBV6-5 to TRBJ2-5, with TRBD1 matching over 8 bases. J was trimmed by 5 bases and V by 0 bases; bases with no gene match: 5. Germline V gene lookup returns CDR1 MNHEY and CDR2 SVGAGI. The CDR3 contains 15 residues. DNA of the CDR3: TGTGCCAGCAGTTACTCGCCAGGGGGCCGGGAGACCCAGTACTTC. The encoded protein is CASSYSPGGRETQYF.

In its sample, this clone was seen once. The chain is built from TRBV19 and TRBJ2-2; D perhaps matches TRBD1 (5 bases). This CDR3 contains 13 residues. The germline CDR1 and CDR2 sequences are LNHDA and SQIVND (reference sequence). Trimming left V 2 bases short and J 6 bases short, with 7 bases between. CDR3 nucleotide sequence: TGTGCCAGTAGTATATGGGGCCCCGGGGAGCTGTTTTTT. Translating it yields CASSIWGPGELFF.

The chain is built from TRBV6-5 and TRBJ2-2, with D hard to call. Deletions cut 3 bases from V and 0 bases from J, with 8 bases between. Germline V gives CDR1 MNHEY, CDR2 SVGAGI. This CDR3 region has 15 residues. The CDR3 here is CASSYRNPNTGELFF. CDR3 nucleotide sequence: TGTGCCAGCAGTTATAGAAACCCGAACACCGGGGAGCTGTTTTTT.

The chain employs TRBV4-1 and TRBJ1-5, with D unclear. Germline V lookup: CDR1 MGHRA, CDR2 YSYEKL. V gave up 0 bases and J gave up 3 bases, with 21 bases separating them. The CDR3 has 19 residues. This chain's CDR3 is CASSQERALWQTNNQPQHF. For the CDR3, the DNA is TGCGCCAGCAGCCAAGAGAGGGCGCTTTGGCAGACAAACAATCAGCCCCAGCATTTT.

This chain joins TRBV24-1 and TRBJ2-2; 8 nucleotides agree with TRBD1. The CDR3 runs to 16 residues. Germline CDR1 KGHDR, CDR2 SFDVKD. Trimming took 3 bases from V and 1 from J; bases not matched to a gene: 3. The CDR3: CATSDTGQGNTGELFF. In nucleotides, the CDR3 is TGTGCCACCAGTGATACCGGACAGGGGAACACCGGGGAGCTGTTTTTT.

The chain links TRBV4-2 to TRBJ2-5, with TRBD2 matching 9 bases. CDR1 and CDR2 from the germline V gene are LGHNA and YNFKEQ. V was clipped by 3 bases and J by 2 bases; unmatched bases: 1. CDR3 length: 14 residues. This CDR3 reads CASSQRGGQETQYF. DNA for the CDR3: TGTGCCAGCAGCCAGCGGGGGGGGCAAGAGACCCAGTACTTC.

CDR3 residues: CASSPDNLSTDTQYF. CDR3 DNA: TGTGCCAGCTCACCCGACAACCTCAGCACAGATACGCAGTATTTT. The chain recombines TRBV18 with TRBJ2-3; no firm D call. The CDR3 sequence is 15 residues long. The germline V gene has CDR1 KGHSH and CDR2 LQKENI. Trimming stripped 3 bases from V and 0 bases from J, with 10 bases between.

The rearrangement uses TRBV6-5 and TRBJ2-7; 8 bases are a match to TRBD1. This CDR3 has 12 residues. With 8 bases clipped from V and 12 bases from J, the junction kept 12 bases outside the gene matches. The germline gives CDR1 MNHEY, CDR2 SVGAGI. This chain's CDR3 is CASQTYGTGLYF. CDR3 DNA: TGTGCCAGCCAGACGTACGGGACAGGCTTGTACTTC.

The gene calls are TRBV5-5 and TRBJ2-7; D is possibly TRBD1 (6 bases). The CDR3 is made up of 15 amino acids. The germline V gene has CDR1 SGHKS and CDR2 YYEKEE (reference sequence). The V end lost 0 bases, the J end lost 6 bases, and 16 bases lay between the germline ends. CDR3 nucleotides: TGTGCCAGCAGCTTGGCCCCCAGGGGTATCTTCGAGCAGTACTTC. This sequence encodes CASSLAPRGIFEQYF.

The genes are TRBV7-8 and TRBJ1-6; D is possibly TRBD1 (5 bases). V shed 5 bases and J shed 7 bases, with 18 bases lying between them. From germline, CDR1 is SGHVS and CDR2 FQNEAQ. The CDR3 loop spans 16 amino acids. CDR3 amino acids: CASSPGAGVWNSPLHF. The DNA for the CDR3 is TGTGCCAGCAGCCCCGGGGCGGGAGTTTGGAATTCACCCCTCCACTTT.

This clone was counted only a few times. The chain has TRBV6-4 and TRBJ2-7; 9 bases are a match to TRBD1. After removal of 3 bases from V and 2 bases from J, the junction contained 2 bases not matched to a gene. Germline CDR1 reads MRHNA; CDR2 reads SNTAGT. This CDR3 spans 14 amino acids. CDR3 sequence (DNA): TGTGCCAGCAGTGAGGGGACAGGGCCCTACGAGCAGTACTTC. It codes for CASSEGTGPYEQYF.

The rearrangement uses TRBV7-9 and TRBJ2-7, with D possibly being TRBD1 (5 bases). Germline CDR1 is SEHNR and CDR2 is FQNEAQ (reference sequence). Trimming cost V 1 base and J 0 bases, with 10 bases left between them. CDR3 length equals 15 residues. CDR3 DNA sequence: TGTGCCAGCAGCTTAGAAAGGGGTTCCTCCTACGAGCAGTACTTC. It is translated as CASSLERGSSYEQYF.

The genes are TRBV7-2 and TRBJ1-1; no clear D. Between the trimmed V and J ends, which lost 5 bases and 9 bases, there was a span of 16 bases. The CDR3 consists of 13 residues. Germline V lookup: CDR1 SGHTA, CDR2 FQGNSA. The CDR3 loop reads CASSQTGKSQAFF. CDR3 coding DNA: TGTGCCAGCAGCCAAACGGGAAAGTCTCAAGCTTTCTTT. Using reference TRBV7-2 and TRBJ1-1 for the parts outside the CDR3, the full variable domain is GAGVSQSPSNKVTEKGKDVELRCDPISGHTALYWYRQSLGQGLEFLIYFQGNSAPDKSGLPSDRFSAERTGGSVSTLTIQRTQQEDSAVYLCASSQTGKSQAFFGQGTRLTVV.

The chain joins TRBV1 to TRBJ1-2; the table names TRBD1, a call not compared with the DNA. TRBV1 is reported as a pseudogene. The CDR3 totals 17 residues. The DNA for the CDR3 is TGCACCAGCAGCCAAGATCCGCTATCAGGGGGCCGCTATGGCTACACCTTC. It codes for CTSSQDPLSGGRYGYTF.

The chain recombines TRBV5-1 with TRBJ2-7, with 8 bases aligning to TRBD1. Germline values: CDR1 SGHRS, CDR2 YFSETQ. The V gene end was trimmed by 4 bases and the J gene end by 1 base; junction bases not matched to a gene: 7. CDR3 length: 15 residues. CDR3 DNA: TGCGCCAGCAGCCGAGACAGGGGTGAGTCCTACGAGCAGTACTTC. It translates to CASSRDRGESYEQYF.

The rearrangement links TRBV29-1 to TRBJ1-5, with D perhaps matching TRBD1 (6 bases). CDR3 length: 12 residues. Trimming cost V 6 bases and J 6 bases, with 12 bases left between them. Germline CDR1 and CDR2: SQVTM and ANQGSEA. The CDR3 loop reads CSVQQGFQPQHF. CDR3 nucleotide sequence: TGCAGCGTGCAACAGGGTTTTCAGCCCCAGCATTTT.

This rearrangement joins TRBV2 to TRBJ1-2, with D maybe TRBD1 (6 bases). There are 13 residues in the CDR3. Trimming cost V 5 bases and J 2 bases, with 9 bases left between them. CDR1 and CDR2 from the germline V gene are SNHLY and FYNNEI. The chain's CDR3 is CASSTRGNYGYTF. As DNA, the CDR3 is TGTGCCAGCAGTACAAGGGGGAACTATGGCTACACCTTC.

This clone appeared a few times. Other nucleotide sequences in the sample specify the same CDR3. V is TRBV6-5 and J is TRBJ1-2, with 7 nucleotides matching TRBD1. CDR1 is MNHEY, CDR2 SVGAGI, per germline. Losses at the gene ends were 5 bases for V and 0 bases for J; bases not matched to a gene: 3. The length of the CDR3 is 14 residues. As DNA, the CDR3 is TGTGCCAGCAGTCGACAGGGAGCTAACTATGGCTACACCTTC. Translating gives CASSRQGANYGYTF.

The genes are TRBV6-5 and TRBJ2-2; D may be TRBD2 (6 bases). The germline gives CDR1 MNHEY, CDR2 SVGAGI. CDR3 size: 14 residues. Trimming stripped 6 bases from V and 5 bases from J, with 13 bases between. CDR3 amino acids: CASRPRGRTGELFF. The CDR3 DNA sequence: TGTGCCAGCAGGCCACGAGGGAGGACCGGGGAGCTGTTTTTT.

The chain employs TRBV28 and TRBJ1-1; D may be TRBD1 (6 bases). CDR1 is MDHEN and CDR2 is SYDVKM in the germline V gene. This CDR3 contains 15 residues. V was shortened by 3 bases and J by 0 bases, with 11 bases between the two germline ends. CDR3 nucleotides: TGTGCCAGCAGTTTCACAGGGCCAATGAACACTGAAGCTTTCTTT. Translation gives CASSFTGPMNTEAFF.